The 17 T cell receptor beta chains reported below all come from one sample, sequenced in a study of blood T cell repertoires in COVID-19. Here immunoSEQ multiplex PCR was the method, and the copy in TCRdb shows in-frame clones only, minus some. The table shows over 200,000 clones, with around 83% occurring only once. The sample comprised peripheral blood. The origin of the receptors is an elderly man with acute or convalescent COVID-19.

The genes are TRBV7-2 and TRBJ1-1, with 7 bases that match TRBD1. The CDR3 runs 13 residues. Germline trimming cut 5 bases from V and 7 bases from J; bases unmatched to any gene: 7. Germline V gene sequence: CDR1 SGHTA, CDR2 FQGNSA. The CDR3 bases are TGTGCCAGCAGCACGGGACAGCGCCTTGAAGCTTTCTTT. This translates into CASSTGQRLEAFF.

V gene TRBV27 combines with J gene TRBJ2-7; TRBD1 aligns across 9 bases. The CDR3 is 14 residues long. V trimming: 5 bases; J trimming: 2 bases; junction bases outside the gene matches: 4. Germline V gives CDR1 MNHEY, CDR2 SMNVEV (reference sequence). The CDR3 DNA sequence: TGTGCCAGCAGTACCCGGGACAGGGCCTACGAGCAGTACTTC. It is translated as CASSTRDRAYEQYF.

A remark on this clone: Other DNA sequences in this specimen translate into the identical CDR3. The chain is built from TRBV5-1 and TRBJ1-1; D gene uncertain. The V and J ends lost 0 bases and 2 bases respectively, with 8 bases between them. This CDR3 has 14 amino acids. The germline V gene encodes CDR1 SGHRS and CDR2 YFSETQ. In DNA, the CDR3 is TGCGCCAGCAGCTTGGGGGCCGCCAACACTGAAGCTTTCTTT. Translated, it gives CASSLGAANTEAFF.

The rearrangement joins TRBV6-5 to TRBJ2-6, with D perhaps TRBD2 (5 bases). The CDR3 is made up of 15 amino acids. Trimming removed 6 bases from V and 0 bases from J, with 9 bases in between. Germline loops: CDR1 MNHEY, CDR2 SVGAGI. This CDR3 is CASSAGNSGANVLTF. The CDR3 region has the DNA TGTGCCAGCAGCGCCGGGAACTCTGGGGCCAACGTCCTGACTTTC.

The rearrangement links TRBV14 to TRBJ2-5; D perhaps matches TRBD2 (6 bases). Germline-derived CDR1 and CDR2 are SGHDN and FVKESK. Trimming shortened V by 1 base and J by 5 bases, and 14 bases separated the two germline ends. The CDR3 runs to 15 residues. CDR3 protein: CASSQGVLAGETQYF. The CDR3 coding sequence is TGTGCCAGCAGCCAAGGAGTACTAGCAGGCGAGACCCAGTACTTC. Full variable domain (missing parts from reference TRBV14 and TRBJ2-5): EAGVTQFPSHSVIEKGQTVTLRCDPISGHDNLYWYRRVMGKEIKFLLHFVKESKQDESGMPNNRFLAERTGGTYSTLKVQPAELEDSGVYFCASSQGVLAGETQYFGPGTRLLVL.

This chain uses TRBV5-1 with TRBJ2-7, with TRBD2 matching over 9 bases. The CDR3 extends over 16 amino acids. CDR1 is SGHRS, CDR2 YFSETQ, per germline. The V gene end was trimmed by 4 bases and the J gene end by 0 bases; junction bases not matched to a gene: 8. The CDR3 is CASSPGSSGSSYEQYF. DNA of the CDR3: TGCGCCAGCAGCCCCGGGAGTAGCGGGAGCTCCTACGAGCAGTACTTC.

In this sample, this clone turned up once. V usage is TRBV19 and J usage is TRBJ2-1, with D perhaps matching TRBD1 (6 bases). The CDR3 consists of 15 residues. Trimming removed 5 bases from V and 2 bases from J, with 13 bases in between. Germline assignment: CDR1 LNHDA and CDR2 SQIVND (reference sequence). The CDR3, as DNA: TGTGCCAGTAGTGACCCGGGACAAGCCTACAATGAGCAGTTCTTC. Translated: CASSDPGQAYNEQFF. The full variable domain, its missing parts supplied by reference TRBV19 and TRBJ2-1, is DGGITQSPKYLFRKEGQNVTLSCEQNLNHDAMYWYRQDPGQGLRLIYYSQIVNDFQKGDIAEGYSVSREKKESFPLTVTSAQKNPTAFYLCASSDPGQAYNEQFFGPGTRLTVL.

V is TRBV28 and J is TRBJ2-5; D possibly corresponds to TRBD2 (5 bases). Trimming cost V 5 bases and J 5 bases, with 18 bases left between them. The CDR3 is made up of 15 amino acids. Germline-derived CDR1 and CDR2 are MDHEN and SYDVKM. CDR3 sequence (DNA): TGTGCCAGCAGTCGAACCCACTTGGGAGAGGAGACCCAGTACTTC. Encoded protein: CASSRTHLGEETQYF.

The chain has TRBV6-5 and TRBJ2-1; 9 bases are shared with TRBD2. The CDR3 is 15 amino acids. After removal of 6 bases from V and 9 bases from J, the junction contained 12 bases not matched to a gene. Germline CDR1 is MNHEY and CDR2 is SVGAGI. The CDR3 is CASRYDPGLAPEQFF. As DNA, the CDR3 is TGTGCCAGCAGATATGATCCGGGACTAGCCCCTGAGCAGTTCTTC.

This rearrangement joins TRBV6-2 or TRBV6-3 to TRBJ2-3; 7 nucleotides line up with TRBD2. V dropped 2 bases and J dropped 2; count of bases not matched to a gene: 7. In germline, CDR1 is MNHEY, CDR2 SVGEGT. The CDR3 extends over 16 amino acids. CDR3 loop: CASSYRFGGITDTQYF. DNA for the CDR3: TGTGCCAGCAGTTACCGCTTCGGGGGGATCACAGATACGCAGTATTTT.

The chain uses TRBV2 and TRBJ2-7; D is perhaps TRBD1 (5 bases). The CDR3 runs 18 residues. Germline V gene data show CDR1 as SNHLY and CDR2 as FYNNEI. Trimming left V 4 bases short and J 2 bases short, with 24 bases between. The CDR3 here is CASSGDRRWGRNPYEQYF. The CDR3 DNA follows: TGTGCCAGCAGTGGTGACCGGCGATGGGGCAGGAACCCCTACGAGCAGTACTTC.

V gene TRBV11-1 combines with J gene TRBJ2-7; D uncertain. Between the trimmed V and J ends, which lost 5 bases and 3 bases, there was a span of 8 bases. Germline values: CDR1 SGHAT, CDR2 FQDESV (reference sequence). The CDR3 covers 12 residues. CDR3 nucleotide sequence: TGTGCCAGCAGCCCTTCGGGCTACGAGCAGTACTTC. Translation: CASSPSGYEQYF.

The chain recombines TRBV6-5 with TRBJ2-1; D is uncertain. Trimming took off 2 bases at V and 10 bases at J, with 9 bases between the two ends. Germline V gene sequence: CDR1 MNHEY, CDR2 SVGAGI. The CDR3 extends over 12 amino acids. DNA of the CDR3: TGTGCCAGCAGTTACCCCGGTCTGGAGCAGTTCTTC. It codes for CASSYPGLEQFF.

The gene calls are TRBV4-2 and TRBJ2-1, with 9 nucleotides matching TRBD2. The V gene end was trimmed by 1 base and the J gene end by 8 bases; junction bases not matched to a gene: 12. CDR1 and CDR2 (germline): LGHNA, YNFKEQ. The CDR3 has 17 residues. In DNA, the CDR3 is TGTGCCAGCAGCCAAGTAGCCCTAGCGGGGATTGGGTATGAGCAGTTCTTC. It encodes CASSQVALAGIGYEQFF.

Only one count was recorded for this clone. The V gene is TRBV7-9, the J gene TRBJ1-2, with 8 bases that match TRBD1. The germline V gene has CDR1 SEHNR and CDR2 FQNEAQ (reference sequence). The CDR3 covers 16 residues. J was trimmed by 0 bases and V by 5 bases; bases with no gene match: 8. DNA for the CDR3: TGTGCCAGCAGCCTAGAAGGGACAGGAGCTAACTATGGCTACACCTTC. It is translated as CASSLEGTGANYGYTF.

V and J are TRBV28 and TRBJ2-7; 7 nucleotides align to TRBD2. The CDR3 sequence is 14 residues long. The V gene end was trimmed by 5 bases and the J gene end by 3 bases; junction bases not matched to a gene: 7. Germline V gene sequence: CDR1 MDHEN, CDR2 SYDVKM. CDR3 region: CASSAGSGLYEQYF. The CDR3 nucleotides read TGTGCCAGCAGTGCCGGTAGCGGGCTCTACGAGCAGTACTTC.

CDR3 coding DNA: TGTGCCAGCAGCCAAGATCTAGTTAGTGAGCAGTTCTTC. This gives the protein CASSQDLVSEQFF. The J gene is TRBJ2-1, the V gene TRBV3-1 (or the pseudogene TRBV3-2), with D unclear. V lost 0 bases and J 9 bases, leaving 9 bases between the germline ends. The CDR3 contains 13 residues. The V gene's germline CDR1 is LGHDT and CDR2 YNNKEL (reference sequence).